This T cell receptor beta chain comes out of a study of tumor-infiltrating lymphocytes in localized non-small cell lung cancer. Overall study results and limits: Different pieces of the same tissue were used for each assay. Immunotypes IM1 and IM2 had similar TCR-derived T-cell fractions. Only some patients had TCR sequencing, depending on available tissue.

As for this clone: What it binds is not known.

The length of the CDR3 is 17 residues. The germline V gene encodes CDR1 SNHLY and CDR2 FYNNEI. V gave up 4 bases and J gave up 4 bases; unmatched junction bases: 8. TCRdb's table, derived via immunoSEQ multiplex PCR, lists solely in-frame clones and lacks some. The table records some 7,800 clones, 60% to 80% of them present only once. This chain links TRBV2 with TRBJ2-2, with 11 bases lining up with TRBD1. Input material: uninvolved lung tissue not adjacent to the tumor. This clonotype originated in a human donor with non-small cell lung cancer. CDR3 bases: TGTGCCAGCAGTGTTGCAAGGGACAGGGGGGCCACCGGGGAGCTGTTTTTT. It encodes CASSVARDRGATGELFF.